One and the same sample provided the 24 T cell receptor beta chains below, sequenced in a study of human CD8 memory T cell subsets. Generation of TCR beta libraries used UMI-labeled 5' RACE. TCRdb re-analyzed the 5' RACE reads; it lists each CDR3 protein once, without DNA. The clone table shows about 5,400 distinct CDR3 sequences, with the ten largest holding 36%. Specimen: CD8+ effector memory T cells (TEM) sorted from PBMCs. The subset denotes: effector memory CD8 T cells, CCR7- CD45RO+ CD95+. These receptor sequences come from a human donor in good health.

V gene TRBV7-3 combines with J gene TRBJ1-1. The CDR3 contains 13 residues. Germline-derived CDR1 and CDR2 are SGHTA and FQGTGA. The CDR3 is CASSYFGNTEAFF.

The chain couples TRBV7-3 to TRBJ2-1. Germline CDR1 is SGHTA and CDR2 is FQGTGA. This CDR3 is 15 amino acids long. The CDR3 spells CASSLSGSSYNEQFF.

V is TRBV29-1 and J is TRBJ2-2; TCRdb lists TRBD2, though no DNA is available to test this call. The CDR3 has 15 amino acids. Germline V gene data show CDR1 as SQVTM and CDR2 as ANQGSEA. CDR3 sequence: CSVALAGLNTGELFF.

The chain is built from TRBV7-9 and TRBJ2-7; the D call from TCRdb, TRBD1, cannot be confirmed without DNA. CDR1 and CDR2 from the germline V gene are SEHNR and FQNEAQ (reference sequence). This CDR3 comprises 16 residues. This chain's CDR3 is CASSPSTGTESYEQYF. Variable domain in full (rest from reference TRBV7-9 and TRBJ2-7): DTGVSQNPRHKITKRGQNVTFRCDPISEHNRLYWYRQTLGQGPEFLTYFQNEAQLEKSRLLSDRFSAERPKGSFSTLEIQRTEQGDSAMYLCASSPSTGTESYEQYFGPGTRLTVT.

CDR3 in amino acids: CAISGSSSYNEQFF. This chain connects TRBV10-3 to TRBJ2-1. The CDR3 contains 14 residues. Germline V gene sequence: CDR1 ENHRY, CDR2 SYGVKD.

The chain employs TRBV3-1 and TRBJ2-5; the D call from TCRdb, TRBD2, cannot be confirmed without DNA. This CDR3 has 16 residues. In germline, CDR1 is LGHDT, CDR2 YNNKEL (reference sequence). This chain's CDR3 is CASTRAAELAGETQYF.

The chain couples TRBV7-3 to TRBJ2-3. The CDR3 sequence is 14 residues long. Germline loops: CDR1 SGHTA, CDR2 FQGTGA. CDR3 sequence: CASRLDHGGDTQYF.

This clonotype shows up as medium-sized by frequency. This sequence joins TRBV28 and TRBJ2-7; lacking DNA, the TRBD1 call made by TCRdb goes unchecked. Per the germline V gene, CDR1 is MDHEN and CDR2 is SYDVKM. The CDR3 loop spans 18 amino acids. The chain's CDR3 is CASSLISRGKGVRLEQYF.

The V call is TRBV9, the J call TRBJ1-2; TCRdb's D call, TRBD1, is unchecked because there is no DNA. Germline CDR1 reads SGDLS; CDR2 reads YYNGEE. The CDR3 is made up of 16 amino acids. CDR3: CASSVDVVPGSYGYTF.

This sequence joins TRBV18 and TRBJ2-3. The length of the CDR3 is 15 residues. Germline CDR1 KGHSH, CDR2 LQKENI. CDR3 protein: CASSPPDTGTDTQYF.

This clonotype shows up as medium-sized by frequency. This chain links TRBV12-3 or TRBV12-4 with TRBJ2-7. The CDR3 loop spans 13 amino acids. CDR3 region: CASSLSRNYEQYF.

By frequency, this clonotype registers medium-sized. The chain joins TRBV29-1 to TRBJ2-2. The CDR3 runs 13 residues. Germline CDR1 is SQVTM and CDR2 is ANQGSEA. The CDR3 is CSVPDGNTGELFF.

The chain combines TRBV2 with TRBJ2-7. This CDR3 region has 12 residues. The germline V gene encodes CDR1 SNHLY and CDR2 FYNNEI. CDR3 sequence: CASNGDTYEQYF.

The V gene is TRBV29-1, the J gene TRBJ2-2; the D call from TCRdb, TRBD1, cannot be confirmed without DNA. The CDR3 runs to 16 residues. Germline CDR1 is SQVTM and CDR2 is ANQGSEA. The chain's CDR3 is CSVEDPRQGFTGELFF.

The CDR3 loop is CASTPGLATNEQFF. This chain links TRBV9 with TRBJ2-1; there is no DNA to check the TCRdb D call of TRBD2. CDR1 SGDLS and CDR2 YYNGEE come from the germline V gene. CDR3 size: 14 residues.

This chain joins TRBV3-1 and TRBJ2-7; TCRdb lists TRBD1, though no DNA is available to test this call. The CDR3 is 17 residues long. Germline values: CDR1 LGHDT, CDR2 YNNKEL (reference sequence). The CDR3 loop reads CASSHRTGTGDSYEQYF.

The rearrangement uses TRBV9 and TRBJ1-4. The CDR3 totals 12 residues. CDR1 SGDLS and CDR2 YYNGEE come from the germline V gene. CDR3 residues: CASSPDTEKLFF. The full variable domain, in which reference TRBV9 and TRBJ1-4 provide the parts outside the CDR3, is DSGVTQTPKHLITATGQRVTLRCSPRSGDLSVYWYQQSLDQGLQFLIQYYNGEERAKGNILERFSAQQFPDLHSELNLSSLELGDSALYFCASSPDTEKLFFGSGTQLSVL.

V is TRBV9 and J is TRBJ2-7. Looked up from germline, CDR1 is SGDLS and CDR2 is YYNGEE. This CDR3 is built from 15 residues. This CDR3 is CASSAYSGEHYEQYF. Full variable domain (rest looked up from reference TRBV9 and TRBJ2-7): DSGVTQTPKHLITATGQRVTLRCSPRSGDLSVYWYQQSLDQGLQFLIQYYNGEERAKGNILERFSAQQFPDLHSELNLSSLELGDSALYFCASSAYSGEHYEQYFGPGTRLTVT.

The V and J genes are TRBV7-8 and TRBJ2-3; there is no DNA to check the TCRdb D call of TRBD2. This CDR3 contains 16 residues. CDR1 is SGHVS, CDR2 FQNEAQ, per germline. CDR3 amino acids: CASSALIAGPSDTQYF.

V is TRBV2 and J is TRBJ2-7; TCRdb names TRBD2, which stays unverified in the absence of DNA. This CDR3 region has 11 residues. Per germline, CDR1 SNHLY and CDR2 FYNNEI. CDR3 loop: CATGTSYEQYF.

The V and J genes are TRBV29-1 and TRBJ1-2. CDR1 and CDR2 from the germline V gene are SQVTM and ANQGSEA. The CDR3 sequence is 11 residues long. The CDR3 region is CSVDAVYGYTF.

J is TRBJ1-3 and V is TRBV12-3 or TRBV12-4; TCRdb returns TRBD1, unconfirmable since there is no DNA. This CDR3 spans 14 amino acids. The CDR3 spells CASSLAAGRNTIYF.

The chain combines TRBV27 with TRBJ1-5. CDR1 and CDR2 (germline): MNHEY, SMNVEV (reference sequence). CDR3 length equals 14 residues. CDR3 region: CASSLELGLPPQHF.

J is TRBJ2-7 and V is TRBV20-1; TCRdb selects TRBD2, and the lack of DNA leaves this call unchecked. This CDR3 region has 14 residues. The germline V gene has CDR1 DFQATT and CDR2 SNEGSKA (reference sequence). The chain's CDR3 is CSARGGFNSYEQYF.